The source of this T cell receptor (beta chain) is a study of T cell clones after liver transplantation. The table came from immunoSEQ multiplex PCR; TCRdb's copy has only in-frame clones and leaves some out. The sample comprises some 59,000 clones, 65% to 75% of which are singletons, and approximately 16% rests with the top ten. The CDR3 spans 14 residues. In germline, CDR1 is SEHNR, CDR2 FQNEAQ (reference sequence). Trimming shortened V by 1 base and J by 1 base, and 8 bases separated the two germline ends. This clone was seen once. The chain links TRBV7-9 to TRBJ2-7; D is undetermined. The sequencing used CD4+ T cells from blood, collected before liver transplant. This sequence originates from a human donor who received a liver transplant. CDR3 DNA: TGTGCCAGCAGCTTAGACTACAAGTCCTACGAGCAGTACTTC. Translation: CASSLDYKSYEQYF. The complete variable domain, with remaining parts taken from reference TRBV7-9 and TRBJ2-7, reads DTGVSQNPRHKITKRGQNVTFRCDPISEHNRLYWYRQTLGQGPEFLTYFQNEAQLEKSRLLSDRFSAERPKGSFSTLEIQRTEQGDSAMYLCASSLDYKSYEQYFGPGTRLTVT.